The TCR beta chain described here comes from a study of CD8 T cells and mutated HIV epitopes (dated by TCRdb to the early 2020s). At the level of the whole study: Among the chronically infected subjects, every one except a single subject was naive to antiretroviral therapy. The epitopes were TL10, KY11, RF10 and TY8. Single-cell TCR alpha/beta chains were sequenced from CD8+ T cells specific for the non-adapted (NAE) and adapted (AE) forms of four HIV Nef epitopes. The same epitope was not tested in every subject, and RF10 alone was examined in both acute and chronic HIV infection. Of about 150 subjects screened, the criteria for sorting epitope-specific T cells were met by only a subset. Roughly seven chronically and a handful of acutely HIV-infected subjects were included in the cohort.

This clonotype showed up just once. What this receptor recognizes is not known. Per-base quality was not reported, and no clone a single base away is much larger than it. A single read makes a weak case. Libraries were constructed by single-cell sequencing. Single-cell cDNA was generated by a method adapted from Smart-seq2 and MARS-Seq, in which oligo-dT primers with well-specific UMIs and KAPA HiFi first-round PCR were used. Pooled first-round products underwent nested PCR with template-switch oligo forward primers and barcoded reverse primers specific to the TCR alpha and beta chains. Products were purified with AMPure XP, were indexed with TruSeq adapters, and were quantified with the KAPA Universal qPCR Library Quantification Kit. An Illumina MiSeq running 2x300 bp paired-end chemistry was used to sequence the TCR libraries. On the study's bioinformatics: After quality filtering, reads were demultiplexed to wells, mapped to the TCRA and TCRB loci, assigned to clonotypes using MiXCR, and analysed in VGAS. A modified VDJfasta platform was used to deconvolute the TCR data. An analysis of CDR3 overlap between plates ruled out large-scale cross-plate contamination. Clonality was computed as one minus the ratio of unique productive CDR3s to total productive CDR3s. TCRdb took the public reads, trimmed them with fastp at Q25, ran MiXCR for clone calling and kept in-frame beta chains. All rows with the same CDR3 protein become a single entry with the most common DNA and genes. The V and J calls follow TCRdb's processing rather than the paper's. For this sample the table gives around 590 distinct CDR3 sequences, of which about 43% were detected only once. About 71% of the sample is taken by the ten largest.

The time point label here, explained by the study, means: sampled during chronic HIV-1 infection. Peptide stimulation included anti-CD28 and anti-CD49d co-stimulation, and activated CD8+ T cells were sorted as CD69+CD137+. KY11-specific CD8+ T cells were identified only by peptide stimulation because HLA class I tetramers were unavailable for this epitope. To obtain activated CD8+ T cells, PBMCs were stimulated overnight, for around 18 hours, with NAE or AE peptide at approximately 1 ug/mL. Ficoll density gradient separation was used to isolate peripheral blood mononuclear cells from leukapheresis or whole blood, after which the cells were cryopreserved. A BD FACS Aria III was used to sort single CD8+ T cells into 96-well plates that contained lysis buffer. Taken from cysteine to phenylalanine, the CDR3 has 12 residues. Of all the DNA, just the CDR3 is kept, 36 bases in frame from base 1. V loses 4 bases, J loses 1 base, and the germline ends lie 4 bases apart. CDR1 and CDR2, per the germline V gene, are SGHNT and YENEEA.

On the study overall, not on this receptor specifically: Single-reactive CD8+ T cells were observed only in acutely infected subjects, suggesting that clonal selection possibly occurs between acute and chronic infection. Only cells that had both an alpha and a beta chain were included, and some wells contained multiple alpha and beta chain CDR3s. The authors acknowledged that the main limitations were the small number of subjects and how diverse the clinical presentations of those subjects were. During chronic infection, the CD8+ TCR repertoires that recognised the NAE and AE forms seemed to overlap almost completely, which indicates that the clonotypes were largely cross-reactive. Clonality of dual tetramer+ cells was higher in chronic subjects than in acute subjects (mean difference approximately 0.29), although the study did not have enough power to detect a significant difference.

The origin of this receptor is a woman aged 18-29 years with HIV-1 infection. The V and J genes are TRBV11-3 and TRBJ1-1, with the D gene not confidently named. The sample in question was CD8+ T cells from blood cultured with a non-adapted viral peptide, obtained during chronic HIV-1 infection. The sample's cell subset or site label is to be understood as: CD69+CD137+ cells after non-adapted KY11 peptide stimulation. The DNA reads as follows: TGTGCCAGCAGCTCTCCGAACACTGAAGCTTTCTTT. Its protein is CASSSPNTEAFF.